This TCR beta chain appears in the sequencing data of a study of Graves' ophthalmopathy and Graves' hyperthyroidism. This clonotype was picked up many times. V shed 0 bases and J shed 0 bases, with 23 bases lying between them. The CDR3 sequence is 20 residues long. Germline-derived CDR1 and CDR2 are SGHAT and FQDESV (reference sequence). RNA transcripts yielded amplified TCR beta CDR3 regions. Second-round multiplex PCR came after a first-round RT-PCR that employed HTBI primers. MiXCR, applied by TCRdb to the multiplex PCR reads, yields one record per CDR3 protein. There are about 370,000 distinct CDR3 sequences in the sample; about 18% occur only once, and roughly 1.5% lies in the top ten.

J is TRBJ1-2 and V is TRBV11-1; D call uncertain. Sequences were obtained from peripheral blood. The sequence came from a woman under 30 with Graves' ophthalmopathy. The CDR3 loop reads CASSLAEVQDGGPTNYGYTF. The DNA for the CDR3 is TGTGCCAGCAGCTTAGCGGAGGTCCAGGACGGCGGCCCAACTAACTATGGCTACACCTTC.